The present T cell receptor beta chain was sequenced within a study of T cells in Graves' hyperthyroidism and ophthalmopathy. TCR beta CDR3 region amplification was performed from RNA transcripts. First-round RT-PCR with HTBI primers amplified the TCR CDR3 region. TCRdb independently ran MiXCR on the multiplex PCR reads; one entry per CDR3 protein. The sample records 460,000 or so distinct CDR3 sequences, around 14% being singletons. This clonotype was seen many times. Its antigen is not known. Isolation of PBMCs was performed on 9.5 to 10 ml fresh peripheral blood. Overall study findings and caveats: Using 13 V-J features, a model discriminated ophthalmopathy from stable hyperthyroidism. Most thyroid clonotypes expanded above 0.001 appeared in blood too. The model made its ophthalmopathy prediction, and onset followed a median approximately 6.5 months later.

Deletions cut 0 bases from V and 0 bases from J, with 12 bases between. The CDR3 totals 16 residues. Germline CDR1 and CDR2: SGHKS and YYEKEE (reference sequence). This TCR was recovered from a woman between 18 and 29 years old with Graves' hyperthyroidism. The sample taken for sequencing was blood. The chain carries TRBV5-5 and TRBJ1-2; D possibly corresponds to TRBD1 (5 bases). In nucleotides, the CDR3 is TGTGCCAGCAGCTTGGGACAGTTATCTCCTAACTATGGCTACACCTTC. This codes for CASSLGQLSPNYGYTF.